This TCR beta chain was identified during a study of identical twins. General study findings and limits: For cord blood, abundant beta clonotypes had fewer insertions, unlike memory repertoires, which showed none.

TCRdb re-analysed the 5' RACE reads in MiXCR, keeping a single row per CDR3 protein. This sample has about 730,000 distinct CDR3 sequences, with 21% found just once. This clonotype was seen a few times. The antigen is unknown. V gave up 0 bases and J gave up 4 bases; unmatched junction bases: 12. CDR1 and CDR2 (germline): DFQATT, SNEGSKA (reference sequence). The CDR3 loop spans 18 amino acids. Only healthy Caucasians were included as donors. The data were also submitted as part of a second study, on T cells expressing NK-cell markers. That source reports: Out of eight donors sequenced, seven tested HCMV-seropositive and the remaining one seronegative. Of CD8+ T cells, about 1.0-8% belonged to dominant NKG2C+ clonotypes in six donors.

The V and J genes are TRBV20-1 and TRBJ2-5; TRBD2 matches at 12 bases. The sequence derives from a woman aged 18 to 35 in good health. The source material was PBMCs. The CDR3 bases are TGCAGTGCTAGAGATGCTAGCGGGGGGGTACAATGGAGAGAGACCCAGTACTTC. Amino acid sequence: CSARDASGGVQWRETQYF.